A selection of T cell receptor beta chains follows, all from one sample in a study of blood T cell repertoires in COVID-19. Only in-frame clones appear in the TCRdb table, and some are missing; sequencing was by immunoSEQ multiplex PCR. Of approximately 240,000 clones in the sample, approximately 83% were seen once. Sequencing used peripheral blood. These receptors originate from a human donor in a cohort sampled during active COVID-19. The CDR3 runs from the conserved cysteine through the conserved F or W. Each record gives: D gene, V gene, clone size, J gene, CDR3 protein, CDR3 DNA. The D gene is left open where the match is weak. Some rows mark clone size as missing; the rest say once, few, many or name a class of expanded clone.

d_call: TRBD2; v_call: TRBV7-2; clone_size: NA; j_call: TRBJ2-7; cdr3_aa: CASSLAGTSSYEQYF; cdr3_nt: TGTGCCAGCAGCTTAGCCGGGACTAGTTCCTACGAGCAGTACTTC
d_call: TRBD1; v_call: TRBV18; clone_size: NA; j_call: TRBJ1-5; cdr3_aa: CASSSGGAGQPQHF; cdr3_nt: TGTGCCAGCTCATCAGGGGGCGCCGGGCAGCCCCAGCATTTT
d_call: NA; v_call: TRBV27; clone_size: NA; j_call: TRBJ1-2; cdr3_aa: CASSLTPGPATNYGYTF; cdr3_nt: TGTGCCAGCAGTTTAACCCCAGGGCCTGCCACTAACTATGGCTACACCTTC
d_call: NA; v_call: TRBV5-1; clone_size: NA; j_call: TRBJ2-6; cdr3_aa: CASSRRQIGANVLTF; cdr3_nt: TGCGCCAGCAGCCGAAGACAGATAGGGGCCAACGTCCTGACTTTC
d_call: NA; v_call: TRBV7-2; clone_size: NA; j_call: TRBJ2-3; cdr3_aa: CASRAQDTQYF; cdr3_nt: TGTGCCAGCAGGGCTCAGGATACGCAGTATTTT
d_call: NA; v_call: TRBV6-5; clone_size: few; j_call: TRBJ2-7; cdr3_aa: CASSSNRRVNEQYF; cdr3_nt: TGTGCCAGCAGTTCTAATAGGAGGGTAAACGAGCAGTACTTC
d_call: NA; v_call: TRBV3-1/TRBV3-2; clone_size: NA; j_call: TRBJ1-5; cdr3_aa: CASSQDLPNQPQHF; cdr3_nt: TGTGCCAGCAGCCAAGATCTTCCCAATCAGCCCCAGCATTTT
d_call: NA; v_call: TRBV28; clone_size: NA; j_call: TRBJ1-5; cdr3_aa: CASSLLLLGRRSGGSQPQHF; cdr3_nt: TGTGCCAGCAGTTTATTGCTACTCGGGAGAAGATCTGGTGGGTCTCAGCCCCAGCATTTT
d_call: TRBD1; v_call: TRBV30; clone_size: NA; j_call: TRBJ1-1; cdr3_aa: CAWRGQLNTEAFF; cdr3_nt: TGTGCCTGGAGGGGACAGTTGAACACTGAAGCTTTCTTT
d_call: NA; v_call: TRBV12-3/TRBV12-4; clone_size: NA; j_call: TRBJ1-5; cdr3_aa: CASSSTGYQPQHF; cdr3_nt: TGTGCCAGCAGCTCCACAGGGTATCAGCCCCAGCATTTT
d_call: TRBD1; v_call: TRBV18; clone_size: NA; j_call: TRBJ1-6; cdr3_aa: CASSPRQGKDSPLHF; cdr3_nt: TGTGCCAGCTCACCACGACAGGGGAAAGATTCACCCCTCCACTTT
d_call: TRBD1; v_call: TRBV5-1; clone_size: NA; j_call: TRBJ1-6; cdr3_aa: CASSSTGENSPLHF; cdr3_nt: TGCGCCAGCAGCTCGACAGGGGAAAATTCACCCCTCCACTTT
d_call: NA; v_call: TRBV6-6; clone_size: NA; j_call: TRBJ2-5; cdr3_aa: CASSYSRGPWETQYF; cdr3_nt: TGTGCCAGCAGTTACTCGCGGGGGCCTTGGGAGACCCAGTACTTC
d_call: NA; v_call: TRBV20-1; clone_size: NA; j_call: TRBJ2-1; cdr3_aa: CSASRTSEQFF; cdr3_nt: TGCAGTGCTAGTCGCACGAGTGAGCAGTTCTTC
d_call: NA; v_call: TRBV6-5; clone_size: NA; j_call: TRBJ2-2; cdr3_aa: CASNIRTATGELFF; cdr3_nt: TGTGCCAGCAACATTCGGACAGCCACCGGGGAGCTGTTTTTT
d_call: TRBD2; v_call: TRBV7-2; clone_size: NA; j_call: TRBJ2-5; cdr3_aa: CASSGGLAGGETQYF; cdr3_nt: TGTGCCAGCAGCGGTGGACTAGCGGGAGGAGAGACCCAGTACTTC